The 3 T cell receptor beta chains reported below all come from one sample, sequenced in a study of T-cell reconstitution after alpha-beta-depleted transplantation in children (dated by TCRdb to between 2015 and 2016). The protocol used for the library was PCR. Instrument on record: Illumina HiSeq 2500. Molecular barcoding was employed in the preparation of TCR libraries, with unique molecular identifiers being used to normalize TCRbeta repertoire quantification. Through fastp at Q25 and MiXCR, TCRdb rebuilt clones from the public reads, retaining in-frame beta chains. Under each unique CDR3 protein, matching rows form one entry showing the most common genes and DNA. The sample table records 300,000 to 400,000 distinct CDR3 sequences; roughly 13% of these occur just once. Together, the top ten hold 4% to 5.5% of the sample. This specimen consisted of PBMCs, obtained from the stem cell graft. These receptors all stem from a human donor who donated a stem cell graft to a child with Fanconi anemia.

The CDR3 reads CASSLGERSPLHF. CDR3 nucleotide sequence: TGTGCCAGCAGCTTAGGGGAGCGTTCACCCCTCCACTTT. The chain recombines TRBV11-2 with TRBJ1-6; no definite D call. Germline loops: CDR1 SGHAT, CDR2 FQNNGV. V was trimmed by 1 base and J by 9 bases, leaving 7 bases between them. The CDR3 spans 13 residues.

This clonotype has only a few counts. The chain employs TRBV4-2 and TRBJ2-3; 7 bases fit TRBD2. The CDR3 length is 15 residues. Germline trimming cut 5 bases from V and 4 bases from J; bases unmatched to any gene: 9. The germline gives CDR1 LGHNA, CDR2 YNFKEQ. The CDR3 sequence is CASSIQRGRPDTQYF. The DNA of the CDR3 is TGTGCCAGCAGCATCCAGCGGGGACGTCCAGATACGCAGTATTTT.

The gene calls are TRBV30 and TRBJ2-7; maybe TRBD2 (5 bases). CDR3 length equals 12 residues. V dropped 2 bases and J dropped 0 bases, with 5 bases sitting between them. Per germline, CDR1 GTSNPN and CDR2 SVGIG (reference sequence). This CDR3 is CAWSRGSYEQYF. The DNA for the CDR3 is TGTGCCTGGAGTCGGGGCTCCTACGAGCAGTACTTC.